This T cell receptor (beta chain) derives from a study of T cell responses to AZD1222 COVID-19 vaccine. The CDR3 covers 13 residues. Germline V gene sequence: CDR1 GTSNPN, CDR2 SVGIG (reference sequence). V was shortened by 0 bases and J by 0 bases, with 3 bases between the two germline ends. Generated by immunoSEQ multiplex PCR, the TCRdb table keeps only in-frame clones and is missing some. The top ten clones hold more than 4% of a sample with 150,000 to 200,000 clones, around 90% of them seen once. Overall study results and limits: Repertoire samples came only from after the peak T cell response. Only a handful of AZD1222 recipients were seropositive at baseline. With two AZD1222 doses given, Spike-specific TCR breadth and depth both rose.

For this clone: Its antigen is undetermined.

The V call is TRBV30, the J call TRBJ1-3; no clear D. This clonotype originated in an adult who received the MenACWY meningococcal vaccine as a control. This specimen was peripheral blood, taken 28 days after the second dose of the MenACWY control vaccine. This CDR3 is CAWSVVSGNTIYF. The CDR3 coding sequence is TGTGCCTGGAGTGTAGTCTCTGGAAACACCATATATTTT.